The clone carrying this TCR beta chain was picked up one time. This could be a read error, since a much larger clone is one nucleotide away. The germline V gene has CDR1 SGHTA and CDR2 FQGNSA. The CDR3 consists of 16 residues. V shed 1 base and J shed 4 bases, with 15 bases lying between them. This specimen comes from a study of blood T cells in healthy people across ages. Alongside a J-beta primer mix, a sample-barcoded 5' primer served in a second PCR lasting roughly 6 to 11 cycles. MiXCR, run by TCRdb on the 5' RACE reads, gives a single entry per CDR3 protein. The sample yields 600,000 to 800,000 distinct CDR3 sequences, around 50% seen once.

This TCR was sampled from a woman aged 80 or over in good health. Sequencing was done on a sample of blood. V gene TRBV7-2 combines with J gene TRBJ2-3, with D maybe TRBD2 (5 bases). Written as DNA, the CDR3 is TGTGCCAGCAGCTTAGGGCTGGACTTTGTCGCAGATACGCAGTATTTT. Protein: CASSLGLDFVADTQYF.